A selection of T cell receptor beta chains follows, all from one sample in a study of cytomegalovirus exposure and HLA in healthy donors. Libraries were prepared by immunoSEQ multiplex PCR; TCRdb keeps only in-frame clonotypes and omits some of them. The sample data list roughly 100,000 clones. The sequenced sample was PBMCs. Receptors were obtained from a man aged 35-49 years in good health and CMV-seronegative. Both conserved end residues are part of each CDR3. Fields, in order: V gene, D gene, J gene, CDR3 protein, CDR3 DNA. The D gene is left open where the match is weak.

v_gene: TRBV25-1; d_gene: TRBD1; j_gene: TRBJ2-3; CDR3aa: CASRGQAERNTQYF; CDR3nt: TGTGCCAGCAGAGGACAGGCCGAGAGGAATACGCAGTATTTT
v_gene: TRBV5-4; d_gene: -; j_gene: TRBJ2-3; CDR3aa: CASSPRQSGLGDTQYF; CDR3nt: TGTGCCAGCAGCCCGCGTCAATCAGGGTTAGGGGATACGCAGTATTTT
v_gene: TRBV9; d_gene: -; j_gene: TRBJ1-6; CDR3aa: CASSGGGQGINSPLHF; CDR3nt: TGTGCCAGCAGCGGGGGGGGGCAGGGGATTAATTCACCCCTCCACTTT
v_gene: TRBV5-4; d_gene: TRBD2; j_gene: TRBJ2-5; CDR3aa: CASRVTSQQETQYF; CDR3nt: TGTGCCAGCAGAGTGACTAGCCAACAAGAGACCCAGTACTTC
v_gene: TRBV5-4; d_gene: -; j_gene: TRBJ1-3; CDR3aa: CASSLDPAGNTIYF; CDR3nt: TGTGCCAGCAGCTTGGATCCGGCTGGAAACACCATATATTTT
v_gene: TRBV10-3; d_gene: -; j_gene: TRBJ1-4; CDR3aa: CAISESSAPGEKLFF; CDR3nt: TGTGCCATCAGTGAGTCGTCGGCTCCGGGGGAAAAACTGTTTTTT
v_gene: TRBV7-2; d_gene: -; j_gene: TRBJ1-3; CDR3aa: CASSPPGGTSGNTIYF; CDR3nt: TGTGCCAGCAGTCCACCCGGGGGGACATCTGGAAACACCATATATTTT
v_gene: TRBV19; d_gene: TRBD1; j_gene: TRBJ1-5; CDR3aa: CASSTDRDQPQHF; CDR3nt: TGTGCCAGTAGTACGGACAGGGATCAGCCCCAGCATTTT
v_gene: TRBV28; d_gene: -; j_gene: TRBJ1-1; CDR3aa: CASNLRTTEAFF; CDR3nt: TGTGCCAGCAACCTACGGACAACTGAAGCTTTCTTT
v_gene: TRBV29-1; d_gene: -; j_gene: TRBJ1-1; CDR3aa: CSVGGGTTEAFF; CDR3nt: TGCAGCGTTGGAGGGGGTACGACTGAAGCTTTCTTT
v_gene: TRBV30; d_gene: -; j_gene: TRBJ1-2; CDR3aa: CAWSPWGGGGYTF; CDR3nt: TGTGCCTGGAGTCCCTGGGGGGGTGGCGGCTACACCTTC
v_gene: TRBV18; d_gene: TRBD1; j_gene: TRBJ1-5; CDR3aa: CASSPQGEGQPQHF; CDR3nt: TGTGCCAGCTCACCCCAGGGGGAAGGGCAGCCCCAGCATTTT
v_gene: TRBV6-5; d_gene: -; j_gene: TRBJ1-6; CDR3aa: CASNANRDSPLHF; CDR3nt: TGTGCCAGCAACGCTAACAGGGATTCACCCCTCCACTTT
v_gene: TRBV10-3; d_gene: -; j_gene: TRBJ1-1; CDR3aa: CAISLDYVHAWSEAFF; CDR3nt: TGTGCCATCAGCTTAGACTATGTCCACGCCTGGTCTGAAGCTTTCTTT
v_gene: TRBV4-3; d_gene: TRBD1; j_gene: TRBJ1-4; CDR3aa: CASSQRDSNEKLFF; CDR3nt: TGCGCCAGCAGCCAACGGGACAGTAATGAAAAACTGTTTTTT
v_gene: TRBV2; d_gene: -; j_gene: TRBJ2-7; CDR3aa: CASAGLLSSYEQYF; CDR3nt: TGTGCCAGTGCGGGACTTTTAAGCTCCTACGAGCAGTACTTC
v_gene: TRBV7-9; d_gene: -; j_gene: TRBJ1-1; CDR3aa: CASSLSLRDTEAFF; CDR3nt: TGTGCCAGCAGCTTAAGCTTACGGGACACTGAAGCTTTCTTT
v_gene: TRBV7-9; d_gene: -; j_gene: TRBJ2-1; CDR3aa: CASSAGRWVYNEQFF; CDR3nt: TGTGCCAGCAGCGCCGGGAGATGGGTTTACAATGAGCAGTTCTTC
v_gene: TRBV4-1; d_gene: TRBD2; j_gene: TRBJ2-5; CDR3aa: CASSTPGRGGTETQYF; CDR3nt: TGCGCCAGCAGCACCCCGGGGCGGGGGGGCACGGAGACCCAGTACTTC
v_gene: TRBV30; d_gene: -; j_gene: TRBJ2-7; CDR3aa: CAWSTTRNYEQYF; CDR3nt: TGTGCCTGGAGTACCACTAGGAACTACGAGCAGTACTTC
v_gene: TRBV6-1; d_gene: -; j_gene: TRBJ1-3; CDR3aa: CASRRDPGNTIYF; CDR3nt: TGTGCCAGCCGGCGGGACCCTGGAAACACCATATATTTT
v_gene: TRBV5-4; d_gene: -; j_gene: TRBJ2-2; CDR3aa: CASRAFGGTNTGELFF; CDR3nt: TGTGCCAGCAGGGCTTTCGGGGGAACGAACACCGGGGAGCTGTTTTTT
v_gene: TRBV4-2; d_gene: -; j_gene: TRBJ2-5; CDR3aa: CASSQNPGGGQETQYF; CDR3nt: TGTGCCAGCAGCCAAAACCCGGGGGGCGGCCAAGAGACCCAGTACTTC
v_gene: TRBV7-2; d_gene: TRBD1; j_gene: TRBJ2-7; CDR3aa: CASSFGQGSSYEQYF; CDR3nt: TGTGCCAGCAGCTTCGGACAGGGGAGCTCCTACGAGCAGTACTTC
v_gene: TRBV29-1; d_gene: -; j_gene: TRBJ2-7; CDR3aa: CSVLSRSYEQYF; CDR3nt: TGCAGCGTCCTGTCGCGCTCCTACGAGCAGTACTTC
v_gene: TRBV19; d_gene: -; j_gene: TRBJ1-1; CDR3aa: CASSSLTGLNTEAFF; CDR3nt: TGTGCCAGTAGTAGTTTGACAGGCTTGAACACTGAAGCTTTCTTT
v_gene: TRBV10-3; d_gene: TRBD2; j_gene: TRBJ2-7; CDR3aa: CAISEAEAGAYEQYF; CDR3nt: TGTGCCATCAGTGAGGCAGAAGCGGGGGCCTACGAGCAGTACTTC
v_gene: TRBV15; d_gene: -; j_gene: TRBJ2-1; CDR3aa: CATSRDRLDTYNEQFF; CDR3nt: TGTGCCACCAGCAGAGATCGACTTGATACCTACAATGAGCAGTTCTTC
v_gene: TRBV10-3; d_gene: TRBD1; j_gene: TRBJ2-2; CDR3aa: CAIRRQGGNGELFF; CDR3nt: TGTGCCATCAGACGACAGGGTGGTAACGGGGAGCTGTTTTTT
v_gene: TRBV7-2; d_gene: TRBD2; j_gene: TRBJ2-3; CDR3aa: CASSLMLEWTSGTDTQYF; CDR3nt: TGTGCCAGCAGCTTAATGTTAGAATGGACTAGCGGCACAGATACGCAGTATTTT
v_gene: TRBV18; d_gene: TRBD1; j_gene: TRBJ2-7; CDR3aa: CASSPIGTDKEQYF; CDR3nt: TGTGCCAGCTCACCAATAGGGACAGATAAAGAGCAGTACTTC
v_gene: TRBV14; d_gene: -; j_gene: TRBJ1-5; CDR3aa: CASSQGGHPGQPQHF; CDR3nt: TGTGCCAGCAGCCAAGGAGGACACCCGGGTCAGCCCCAGCATTTT
v_gene: TRBV9; d_gene: -; j_gene: TRBJ1-1; CDR3aa: CASSVAWGGGTETFF; CDR3nt: -
v_gene: TRBV6-6; d_gene: -; j_gene: TRBJ1-1; CDR3aa: CASSPTTAGRTEAFF; CDR3nt: TGTGCCAGCAGCCCAACGACGGCAGGGCGCACTGAAGCTTTCTTT
v_gene: TRBV2; d_gene: -; j_gene: TRBJ1-6; CDR3aa: CASRIRASYNSPLHF; CDR3nt: TGTGCCAGCAGGATAAGAGCCTCCTATAATTCACCCCTCCACTTT
v_gene: TRBV7-9; d_gene: TRBD2; j_gene: TRBJ2-7; CDR3aa: CASSFVSGSLFHEQYF; CDR3nt: TGTGCCAGCAGCTTTGTTAGCGGGAGTCTCTTCCACGAGCAGTACTTC
v_gene: TRBV27; d_gene: -; j_gene: TRBJ1-6; CDR3aa: CASSLMGRRNSPLHF; CDR3nt: TGTGCCAGCAGTTTAATGGGCAGGAGGAATTCACCCCTCCACTTT
v_gene: TRBV30; d_gene: -; j_gene: TRBJ1-2; CDR3aa: CAWRQQGVGGYTF; CDR3nt: TGTGCCTGGAGGCAACAGGGTGTAGGGGGCTACACCTTC
v_gene: TRBV30; d_gene: TRBD1; j_gene: TRBJ1-6; CDR3aa: CAWSATGRSSPLHF; CDR3nt: TGTGCCTGGAGTGCGACAGGGAGAAGTTCACCCCTCCACTTT
v_gene: TRBV5-6; d_gene: TRBD1; j_gene: TRBJ1-2; CDR3aa: CASSRQGASGYTF; CDR3nt: TGTGCCAGCAGCCGACAGGGGGCGAGTGGCTACACCTTC
v_gene: TRBV4-1; d_gene: -; j_gene: TRBJ1-3; CDR3aa: CASSQVPGGNTIYF; CDR3nt: TGCGCCAGCAGCCAAGTTCCAGGGGGAAACACCATATATTTT
v_gene: TRBV9; d_gene: -; j_gene: TRBJ1-2; CDR3aa: CASSVASGGYGYTF; CDR3nt: TGTGCCAGCAGCGTAGCATCGGGAGGCTATGGCTACACCTTC
v_gene: TRBV6-1; d_gene: -; j_gene: TRBJ1-4; CDR3aa: CASARATNEKLFF; CDR3nt: TGTGCCAGCGCGAGAGCAACTAATGAAAAACTGTTTTTT
v_gene: TRBV7-8; d_gene: TRBD1; j_gene: TRBJ1-1; CDR3aa: CASSRGTGLNTEAFF; CDR3nt: TGTGCCAGCAGCCGGGGGACAGGTTTGAACACTGAAGCTTTCTTT
v_gene: TRBV4-1; d_gene: TRBD1; j_gene: TRBJ2-7; CDR3aa: CASSQDRDRAEQYF; CDR3nt: TGCGCCAGCAGCCAAGACCGGGACAGGGCCGAGCAGTACTTC
v_gene: TRBV7-9; d_gene: -; j_gene: TRBJ2-5; CDR3aa: CASSQMGGREETQYF; CDR3nt: TGTGCCAGCAGCCAGATGGGGGGGCGGGAAGAGACCCAGTACTTC
v_gene: TRBV18; d_gene: TRBD1; j_gene: TRBJ2-3; CDR3aa: CASSPPPDRATDTQYF; CDR3nt: TGTGCCAGCTCACCACCCCCGGACAGGGCGACAGATACGCAGTATTTT
v_gene: TRBV5-1; d_gene: -; j_gene: TRBJ2-2; CDR3aa: CASSSSPERSPTGELFF; CDR3nt: TGCGCCAGCAGCTCCTCTCCGGAGCGGAGCCCCACCGGGGAGCTGTTTTTT
v_gene: TRBV19; d_gene: TRBD1; j_gene: TRBJ1-2; CDR3aa: CASSPGDRFNYGYTF; CDR3nt: TGTGCCAGTAGTCCGGGGGACAGATTTAACTATGGCTACACCTTC
v_gene: TRBV29-1; d_gene: -; j_gene: TRBJ2-5; CDR3aa: CSVEDRRASETQYF; CDR3nt: TGCAGCGTTGAAGATCGGAGGGCGAGTGAGACCCAGTACTTC
v_gene: TRBV7-2; d_gene: TRBD1; j_gene: TRBJ2-6; CDR3aa: CASSRGGQGALGANVLTF; CDR3nt: TGTGCCAGCAGCCGGGGCGGGCAGGGGGCGCTTGGGGCCAACGTCCTGACTTTC
v_gene: TRBV19; d_gene: -; j_gene: TRBJ2-2; CDR3aa: CASRGASGYTGELFF; CDR3nt: TGTGCCAGCCGTGGGGCATCTGGTTACACCGGGGAGCTGTTTTTT
v_gene: TRBV5-4; d_gene: -; j_gene: TRBJ2-5; CDR3aa: CASSLGRPKETQYF; CDR3nt: TGTGCCAGCAGCTTGGGGCGGCCAAAGGAGACCCAGTACTTC
v_gene: TRBV6-1; d_gene: -; j_gene: TRBJ1-5; CDR3aa: CASSVGLPYQPQHF; CDR3nt: TGTGCCAGCAGTGTGGGACTGCCTTATCAGCCCCAGCATTTT